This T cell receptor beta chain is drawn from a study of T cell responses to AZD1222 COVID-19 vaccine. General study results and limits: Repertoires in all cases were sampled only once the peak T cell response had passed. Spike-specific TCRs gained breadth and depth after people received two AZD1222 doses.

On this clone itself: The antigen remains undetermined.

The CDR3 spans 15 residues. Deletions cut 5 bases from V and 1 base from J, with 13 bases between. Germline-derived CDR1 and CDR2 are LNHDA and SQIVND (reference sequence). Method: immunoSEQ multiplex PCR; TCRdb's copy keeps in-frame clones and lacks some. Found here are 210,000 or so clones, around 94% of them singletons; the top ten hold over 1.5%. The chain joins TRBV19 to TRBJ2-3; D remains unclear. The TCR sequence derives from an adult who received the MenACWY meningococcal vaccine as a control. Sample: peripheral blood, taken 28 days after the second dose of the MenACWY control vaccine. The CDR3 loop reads CASSPRFTGTDTQYF. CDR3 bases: TGTGCCAGTAGTCCTAGGTTCACTGGCACAGATACGCAGTATTTT.